These 14 T cell receptor beta chains were all obtained from the same sample, sequenced in a study of vaccination effects on CD4 cells after COVID-19. Using viral peptide pools, the ViraFEST assay grew out antigen-specific CD4+ T cells prior to sequencing. CD4+ T cells were isolated after 10 days of culture. In the vaccine recipients, nucleocapsid antibodies were negative and there was no prior SARS-CoV-2 infection. Their antigens are not known. Only in-frame clones appear in the TCRdb table, and some are missing; sequencing was by immunoSEQ multiplex PCR. Of 68,000 or so clones in the sample, 80% are singletons; the top ten hold 9.5% to 15%. Here the sequenced sample was CD4+ T cells from PBMCs cultured with SARS-CoV-2 spike peptides, taken before COVID-19 vaccination. The receptors originated from a human donor who received a COVID-19 vaccine.

This sequence joins TRBV5-4 and TRBJ2-2; TRBD2 might be the D (6 bases). V lost 4 bases to trimming and J lost 0 bases, with 10 bases between them. There are 15 residues in the CDR3. Germline CDR1 is SGHNT and CDR2 is YYREEE (reference sequence). The CDR3, as DNA: TGTGCCAGCAGCCGGCGGGGATCGAACACCGGGGAGCTGTTTTTT. Its protein product is CASSRRGSNTGELFF. Supplemented by reference TRBV5-4 and TRBJ2-2, the full variable domain reads ETGVTQSPTHLIKTRGQQVTLRCSSQSGHNTVSWYQQALGQGPQFIFQYYREEENGRGNFPPRFSGLQFPNYSSELNVNALELDDSALYLCASSRRGSNTGELFFGEGSRLTVL.

The chain carries TRBV30 and TRBJ2-3; D perhaps matches TRBD1 (7 bases). The CDR3 is made up of 15 amino acids. The germline gives CDR1 GTSNPN, CDR2 SVGIG (reference sequence). The germline V and J ends were trimmed by 3 bases and 7 bases, with 20 bases remaining between them. This CDR3 is CAWRARQGLGNTQYF. CDR3 sequence (DNA): TGTGCCTGGAGGGCAAGACAGGGACTGGGGAATACGCAGTATTTT.

The J gene is TRBJ1-5, the V gene TRBV3-1 (or the pseudogene TRBV3-2); unclear D gene. The V gene's germline CDR1 is LGHDT and CDR2 YNNKEL (reference sequence). There are 14 residues in the CDR3. The V and J ends lost 3 bases and 3 bases respectively, with 9 bases between them. CDR3 amino acids: CASSHGQLNQPQHF. In DNA, the CDR3 is TGTGCCAGCAGCCACGGGCAGCTCAATCAGCCCCAGCATTTT.

This clone was seen a few times. The rearrangement joins TRBV5-4 to TRBJ2-1, with a tentative D call TRBD2 (5 bases). CDR1 and CDR2 (germline): SGHNT, YYREEE (reference sequence). V dropped 1 base and J dropped 6 bases, with 17 bases sitting between them. The CDR3 contains 16 residues. The CDR3 loop is CASSLNSLARPNEQFF. The CDR3 region has the DNA TGTGCCAGCAGCTTGAACTCGCTAGCACGGCCCAATGAGCAGTTCTTC. The complete variable domain, with remaining parts taken from reference TRBV5-4 and TRBJ2-1, reads ETGVTQSPTHLIKTRGQQVTLRCSSQSGHNTVSWYQQALGQGPQFIFQYYREEENGRGNFPPRFSGLQFPNYSSELNVNALELDDSALYLCASSLNSLARPNEQFFGPGTRLTVL.

This clone was found once. The chain couples TRBV2 to TRBJ2-3; 11 bases fit TRBD1. The length of the CDR3 is 13 residues. Trimming took 8 bases from V and 5 from J; bases not matched to a gene: 3. Germline CDR1 and CDR2: SNHLY and FYNNEI. The CDR3 DNA reads TGTGCCAGCGGGACAGGGGGAATAGATACGCAGTATTTT. Amino acids: CASGTGGIDTQYF.

The V and J genes are TRBV18 and TRBJ1-4; D unclear. The CDR3 contains 15 residues. Per germline, CDR1 KGHSH and CDR2 LQKENI. The V gene lost 3 bases and the J gene lost 0 bases, with 8 bases spanning the gap. CDR3 sequence (DNA): TGTGCCAGCTCACCTATCCGGGCAACTAATGAAAAACTGTTTTTT. This translates into CASSPIRATNEKLFF.

This chain connects TRBV6-5 to TRBJ1-4, with 7 bases fitting TRBD1. The germline V gene encodes CDR1 MNHEY and CDR2 SVGAGI. This CDR3 is 15 amino acids long. J lost 0 bases, V lost 8 bases, and 6 bases had no gene match. The CDR3 sequence: CASERTGATNEKLFF. CDR3 in DNA: TGTGCCAGCGAGAGGACAGGTGCAACTAATGAAAAACTGTTTTTT.

The rearrangement joins TRBV5-1 to TRBJ2-2, with 7 bases lining up with TRBD2. Germline CDR1 reads SGHRS; CDR2 reads YFSETQ. The junction had 5 bases not matched to a gene; V was cut back by 0 bases and J by 6 bases. The CDR3 contains 15 residues. CDR3 region: CASSLGLAIPGELFF. The CDR3 bases are TGCGCCAGCAGCTTGGGACTAGCAATCCCCGGGGAGCTGTTTTTT.

The chain combines TRBV7-8 with TRBJ2-6; 12 bases are a match to TRBD1. The V gene end was trimmed by 5 bases and the J gene end by 2 bases; junction bases not matched to a gene: 13. CDR3 length: 20 residues. Per germline, CDR1 SGHVS and CDR2 FQNEAQ. The CDR3 DNA reads TGTGCCAGCAGCCCCCCGTTTCGGGACAGGGGGCCGGCTGGGGCCAACGTCCTGACTTTC. This encodes CASSPPFRDRGPAGANVLTF.

This clone was counted once. V usage is TRBV7-2 and J usage is TRBJ2-4; 14 positions match TRBD2. V shed 1 base, J shed 5 bases, and the junction held 4 bases outside the gene matches. Germline V gives CDR1 SGHTA, CDR2 FQGNSA. The CDR3 consists of 17 residues. This CDR3 reads CASSLGLAGGPQNIQYF. The CDR3 DNA is TGTGCCAGCAGCTTAGGACTAGCGGGGGGGCCCCAAAACATTCAGTACTTC.

This clone was found once. This chain links TRBV5-1 with TRBJ2-7; TRBD1 matches at 7 bases. The V and J ends lost 4 bases and 3 bases, in that order; junction bases with no gene match: 10. CDR3 size: 15 residues. From germline, CDR1 is SGHRS and CDR2 YFSETQ. CDR3: CASSQGDPENYEQYV. The DNA for the CDR3 is TGCGCCAGCAGCCAGGGGGACCCGGAAAACTACGAGCAGTACGTC.

The gene calls are TRBV5-1 and TRBJ1-2, with D tentatively TRBD1 (5 bases). V shed 0 bases and J shed 4 bases, with 10 bases lying between them. The CDR3 runs 14 residues. CDR1 is SGHRS and CDR2 is YFSETQ in the germline V gene. The CDR3 here is CASSLERGSYGYTF. CDR3 DNA sequence: TGCGCCAGCAGCTTGGAACGGGGGTCCTATGGCTACACCTTC.

This clone was seen a few times. The V gene is TRBV2, the J gene TRBJ2-7; tentative D call: TRBD2 (6 bases). The V end was cut by 9 bases, the J end by 0 bases, with 12 bases between. There are 13 residues in the CDR3. Germline CDR1 SNHLY, CDR2 FYNNEI. CDR3 residues: CASRREVSYEQYV. The DNA of the CDR3 is TGTGCCAGTCGGAGGGAGGTCTCCTACGAGCAGTACGTC.

This chain links TRBV30 with TRBJ1-1; D is uncertain. The CDR3 loop spans 14 amino acids. V gave up 0 bases and J gave up 2 bases, with 10 bases separating them. Germline V gene data show CDR1 as GTSNPN and CDR2 as SVGIG (reference sequence). For the CDR3, the DNA is TGTGCCTGGAGTGTACCCCTCGGAAACACTGAAGCTTTCTTT. Amino acid sequence: CAWSVPLGNTEAFF.